The 23 T cell receptor beta chains listed next were all sequenced from one sample in a study of T cells in localized non-small cell lung cancer (dated by TCRdb to between 2020 and 2021). Preparation of the library involved the immunoSEQ multiplex PCR assay. In its TCRdb copy, this immuneACCESS table keeps in-frame sequences only and misses some clones. Where compared with another copy, unresolved V genes explain less than half of these, and the others have no known cause. In this sample the table shows about 45,000 clones, around nine tenths of which occur a single time. The top ten clonotypes cover about 10% of the sample. The source material was PBMCs, sampled before any cancer treatment. The receptors here all came from a woman aged 35-75 years with stage II lung adenocarcinoma.

The J gene is TRBJ2-7, the V gene TRBV5-4; 10 bases fit TRBD2. V shed 7 bases and J 5 bases; nucleotides not matched to a gene: 6. This CDR3 region has 13 residues. Germline-derived CDR1 and CDR2 are SGHNT and YYREEE (reference sequence). The CDR3: CASGLAGADEQYF. The CDR3 DNA sequence: TGTGCCAGCGGGCTAGCGGGAGCCGACGAGCAGTACTTC. Based on the CDR3 plus reference TRBV5-4 and TRBJ2-7, the full variable domain is ETGVTQSPTHLIKTRGQQVTLRCSSQSGHNTVSWYQQALGQGPQFIFQYYREEENGRGNFPPRFSGLQFPNYSSELNVNALELDDSALYLCASGLAGADEQYFGPGTRLTVT.

The V call is TRBV10-1, the J call TRBJ1-1; D ambiguous. This CDR3 has 13 residues. Trimming left V 4 bases short and J 5 bases short, with 11 bases between. Germline V CDR1 and CDR2: WNHNN, SYGVQD (reference sequence). The DNA for the CDR3 is TGCGCCAGCAGTGGTGGTCTGGGGACTGAAGCTTTCTTT. Translated: CASSGGLGTEAFF.

This chain joins TRBV19 and TRBJ1-1; D call uncertain. Germline CDR1 LNHDA, CDR2 SQIVND (reference sequence). V dropped 7 bases and J dropped 3 bases, with 21 bases sitting between them. CDR3 length: 16 residues. In nucleotides, the CDR3 is TGTGCCAGTACCCTTCCAACCGGAGGGCAGGACACTGAAGCTTTCTTT. This codes for CASTLPTGGQDTEAFF.

This chain joins TRBV6-1 and TRBJ2-2; D uncertain. The germline gives CDR1 MNHNS, CDR2 SASEGT. Trimming cost V 4 bases and J 4 bases, with 7 bases left between them. The CDR3 has 13 amino acids. Here the CDR3 reads CASSVLSTGELFF. CDR3 in DNA: TGTGCCAGCAGTGTCCTTAGCACCGGGGAGCTGTTTTTT.

The chain carries TRBV25-1 and TRBJ1-1; the D gene is possibly TRBD1 (5 bases). V was pared by 6 bases and J by 7 bases, with 12 bases between. In germline, CDR1 is MGHDK, CDR2 SYGVNS. The CDR3 has 12 residues. CDR3 sequence: CASRPGYGEAFF. The CDR3 nucleotides read TGTGCCAGCAGACCAGGGTACGGTGAAGCTTTCTTT.

This clone was seen once. The gene calls are TRBV5-4 and TRBJ2-1; 9 bases fit TRBD2. Germline V CDR1 and CDR2: SGHNT, YYREEE (reference sequence). This CDR3 has 15 residues. The V and J ends lost 0 bases and 4 bases, in that order; junction bases with no gene match: 2. CDR3 nucleotides: TGTGCCAGCAGCTTGGATGCGGGGGGGTACAATGAGCAGTTCTTC. This translates into CASSLDAGGYNEQFF.

V is TRBV5-1 and J is TRBJ2-6; possible D gene TRBD1, 6 bases. CDR3 length equals 15 residues. Germline V CDR1 and CDR2: SGHRS, YFSETQ. V gave up 4 bases and J gave up 4 bases, with 12 bases separating them. For the CDR3, the DNA is TGCGCCAGCAGCGTAACAGGGTCAGGGGCCAACGTCCTGACTTTC. This translates into CASSVTGSGANVLTF.

In this sample, this clone turned up once. J is TRBJ1-1 and V is TRBV5-1; TRBD1 matches at 9 bases. CDR1 is SGHRS and CDR2 is YFSETQ in the germline V gene. This CDR3 spans 17 amino acids. V gave up 7 bases and J gave up 1 base; unmatched junction bases: 14. This CDR3 reads CASRQDRGFWGNTEAFF. The CDR3 DNA follows: TGCGCCAGCCGCCAGGACAGGGGATTTTGGGGGAACACTGAAGCTTTCTTT.

By frequency in the sample, this clone is large. This rearrangement joins TRBV2 to TRBJ1-1; the D gene is possibly TRBD1 (6 bases). V was pared by 8 bases and J by 1 base, with 11 bases between. The germline V gene has CDR1 SNHLY and CDR2 FYNNEI. There are 13 residues in the CDR3. The CDR3 DNA sequence: TGTGCCAGCCGGGACACGGAGAACACTGAAGCTTTCTTT. This gives the protein CASRDTENTEAFF.

As DNA, the CDR3 is TGCGCCAGCAGCCAAGTCGGGTACCAAGAGACCCAGTACTTC. Its translation is CASSQVGYQETQYF. The chain is built from TRBV4-1 and TRBJ2-5; the D is unclear. Germline CDR1 MGHRA, CDR2 YSYEKL. The CDR3 consists of 14 residues. Trimming left V 1 base short and J 0 bases short, with 6 bases between.

V usage is TRBV19 and J usage is TRBJ1-2; 7 bases map to TRBD1. V dropped 6 bases and J dropped 7; count of bases not matched to a gene: 11. The V gene's germline CDR1 is LNHDA and CDR2 SQIVND (reference sequence). The CDR3 covers 14 residues. The CDR3 loop is CASSPQQGLGGYTF. The CDR3, as DNA: TGTGCCAGTAGCCCCCAACAGGGGTTGGGTGGCTACACCTTC. The full variable domain, with the rest looked up from reference TRBV19 and TRBJ1-2, is DGGITQSPKYLFRKEGQNVTLSCEQNLNHDAMYWYRQDPGQGLRLIYYSQIVNDFQKGDIAEGYSVSREKKESFPLTVTSAQKNPTAFYLCASSPQQGLGGYTFGSGTRLTVV.

This chain links TRBV10-1 with TRBJ1-4; D may be TRBD1 (6 bases). From germline, CDR1 is WNHNN and CDR2 SYGVQD (reference sequence). V gave up 0 bases and J gave up 10 bases, with 12 bases separating them. The CDR3 spans 14 residues. The DNA of the CDR3 is TGCGCCAGCAGTGAGTCTAGGGGGACGGGAAAACTGTTTTTT. This encodes CASSESRGTGKLFF.

This chain links TRBV6-5 with TRBJ2-1, with 7 nucleotides matching TRBD2. V gave up 5 bases and J gave up 4 bases; unmatched junction bases: 8. The CDR3 consists of 15 residues. Germline V CDR1 and CDR2: MNHEY, SVGAGI. CDR3 coding DNA: TGTGCCAGCAGTAGGTCTAGCGGACGATACAATGAGCAGTTCTTC. It specifies CASSRSSGRYNEQFF.

The CDR3 loop is CASSLGLAGGDTQYF. CDR3 nucleotide sequence: TGTGCCAGCAGCCTTGGACTAGCGGGAGGCGATACGCAGTATTTT. The chain uses TRBV7-2 and TRBJ2-3; 14 positions match TRBD2. V lost 5 bases to trimming and J lost 6 bases; unmatched junction nucleotides: 4. CDR3 length: 15 amino acids. CDR1 and CDR2 (germline): SGHTA, FQGNSA.

This chain uses TRBV19 with TRBJ2-7; perhaps TRBD2 as D (6 bases). Trimming removed 3 bases at V and 6 bases at J, with 15 bases between. The CDR3 runs to 14 residues. The germline CDR1 and CDR2 sequences are LNHDA and SQIVND (reference sequence). This CDR3 is CASSIAGSEGEQYF. The CDR3 nucleotides are TGTGCCAGTAGTATTGCCGGGAGTGAGGGCGAGCAGTACTTC. The whole variable domain, filled in from reference TRBV19 and TRBJ2-7, reads DGGITQSPKYLFRKEGQNVTLSCEQNLNHDAMYWYRQDPGQGLRLIYYSQIVNDFQKGDIAEGYSVSREKKESFPLTVTSAQKNPTAFYLCASSIAGSEGEQYFGPGTRLTVT.

The rearrangement links TRBV28 to TRBJ1-6; 7 nucleotides line up with TRBD1. CDR3 length: 15 residues. Germline CDR1 MDHEN, CDR2 SYDVKM. The junction had 8 bases not matched to a gene; V was cut back by 4 bases and J by 8 bases. The CDR3, as DNA: TGTGCCAGCAGTTCTATAGGCAGGGGGGATTCACCCCTCCACTTT. It yields the protein CASSSIGRGDSPLHF.

V is TRBV28 and J is TRBJ1-1; TRBD1 matches 9 bases. The CDR3 has 16 amino acids. The V gene end was trimmed by 4 bases and the J gene end by 3 bases; junction bases not matched to a gene: 9. Germline V CDR1 and CDR2: MDHEN, SYDVKM. The CDR3 bases are TGTGCCAGCAGTTCTCCGACAGGGGGGCGGCACACTGAAGCTTTCTTT. Amino acid sequence: CASSSPTGGRHTEAFF.

The V gene is TRBV25-1, the J gene TRBJ2-7, with TRBD2 matching over 7 bases. Looked up from germline, CDR1 is MGHDK and CDR2 is SYGVNS. There are 13 residues in the CDR3. The J segment lost 3 bases and the V segment lost 8 bases, leaving 7 bases of the junction unmatched. CDR3 protein: CASSGGGDYEQYF. DNA for the CDR3: TGTGCCAGCTCGGGGGGAGGGGACTACGAGCAGTACTTC.

The chain recombines TRBV19 with TRBJ2-1; D may be TRBD1 (7 bases). The CDR3 spans 13 residues. The V and J ends lost 5 bases and 9 bases respectively, with 14 bases between them. CDR1 is LNHDA and CDR2 is SQIVND in the germline V gene (reference sequence). The CDR3 loop is CASSPTGRGEQFF. The CDR3 coding sequence is TGTGCCAGTAGTCCGACAGGGCGGGGTGAGCAGTTCTTC.

V usage is TRBV4-1 and J usage is TRBJ2-3; 11 bases agree with TRBD2. J gave up 6 bases and V 1 base, and 21 bases lay outside the gene matches. This CDR3 contains 21 residues. CDR1 is MGHRA, CDR2 YSYEKL, per germline. CDR3 loop: CASSQGSRVGSLAGGGDTQYF. The CDR3 DNA reads TGCGCCAGCAGCCAAGGATCGAGGGTAGGATCTCTAGCGGGAGGAGGGGATACGCAGTATTTT.

The chain is built from TRBV10-3 and TRBJ2-3, with 11 bases matching TRBD2. Germline V gene lookup returns CDR1 ENHRY and CDR2 SYGVKD. This CDR3 is built from 15 residues. The V gene end was trimmed by 3 bases and the J gene end by 1 base; junction bases not matched to a gene: 0. The chain's CDR3 is CAISELAGGTDTQYF. DNA for the CDR3: TGTGCCATCAGTGAACTAGCGGGGGGCACAGATACGCAGTATTTT.

The chain is built from TRBV19 and TRBJ1-5; possibly TRBD1 for D (6 bases). In germline, CDR1 is LNHDA, CDR2 SQIVND (reference sequence). V dropped 6 bases and J dropped 0 bases, with 12 bases sitting between them. The CDR3 loop spans 15 amino acids. As DNA, the CDR3 is TGTGCCAGTAGGCTAACAGGGTATAGCAATCAGCCCCAGCATTTT. This gives the protein CASRLTGYSNQPQHF.

On this clone: The junction departs from the called germline gene at one end, perhaps through a read error. The CDR3 DNA sequence: TGCAGCGTCGAAGGGACTAGCGGGAGGGAGACCCAGTACTTC. Protein sequence: CSVEGTSGRETQYF. This rearrangement joins TRBV29-1 to TRBJ2-5; 15 bases are shared with TRBD2. Germline CDR1 reads SQVTM; CDR2 reads ANQGSEA. The CDR3 is 14 residues long. Full variable domain (remainder filled in from reference TRBV29-1 and TRBJ2-5): SAVISQKPSRDICQRGTSLTIQCQVDSQVTMMFWYRQQPGQSLTLIATANQGSEATYESGFVIDKFPISRPNLTFSTLTVSNMSPEDSSIYLCSVEGTSGRETQYFGPGTRLLVL.